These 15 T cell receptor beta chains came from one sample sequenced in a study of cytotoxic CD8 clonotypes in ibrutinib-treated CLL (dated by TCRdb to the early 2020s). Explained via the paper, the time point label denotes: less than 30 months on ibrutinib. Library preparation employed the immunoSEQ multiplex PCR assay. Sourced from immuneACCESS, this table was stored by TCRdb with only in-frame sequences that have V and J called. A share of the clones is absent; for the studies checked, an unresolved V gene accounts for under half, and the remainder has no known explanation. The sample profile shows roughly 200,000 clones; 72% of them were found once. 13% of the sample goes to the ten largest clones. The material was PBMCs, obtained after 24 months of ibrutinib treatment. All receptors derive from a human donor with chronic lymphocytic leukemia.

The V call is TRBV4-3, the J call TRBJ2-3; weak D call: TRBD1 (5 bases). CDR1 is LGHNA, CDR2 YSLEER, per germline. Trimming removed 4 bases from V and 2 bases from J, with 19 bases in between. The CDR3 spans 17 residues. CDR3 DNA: TGCGCCAGCAGCCTCACTTGGGGCCTCCTACTCACAGATACGCAGTATTTT. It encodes CASSLTWGLLLTDTQYF.

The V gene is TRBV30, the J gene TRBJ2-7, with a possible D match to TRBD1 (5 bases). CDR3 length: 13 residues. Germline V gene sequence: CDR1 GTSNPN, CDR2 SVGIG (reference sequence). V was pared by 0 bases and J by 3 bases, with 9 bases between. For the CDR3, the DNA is TGTGCCTGGAGTGTAAGACAGAACTACGAGCAGTACTTC. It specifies CAWSVRQNYEQYF.

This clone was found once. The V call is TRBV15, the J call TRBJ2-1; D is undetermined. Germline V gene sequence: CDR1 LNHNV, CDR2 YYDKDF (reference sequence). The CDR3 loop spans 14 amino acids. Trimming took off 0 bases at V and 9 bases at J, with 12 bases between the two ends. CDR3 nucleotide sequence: TGTGCCACCAGCAGAGATGCCCTCGTAGGTGAGCAGTTCTTC. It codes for CATSRDALVGEQFF. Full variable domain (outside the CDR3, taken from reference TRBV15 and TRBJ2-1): DAMVIQNPRYQVTQFGKPVTLSCSQTLNHNVMYWYQQKSSQAPKLLFHYYDKDFNNEADTPDNFQSRRPNTSFCFLDIRSPGLGDTAMYLCATSRDALVGEQFFGPGTRLTVL.

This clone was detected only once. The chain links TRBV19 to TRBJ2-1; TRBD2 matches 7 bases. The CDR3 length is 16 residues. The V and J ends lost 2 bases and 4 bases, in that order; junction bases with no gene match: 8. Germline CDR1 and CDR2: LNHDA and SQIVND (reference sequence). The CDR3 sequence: CASSITSGGWYNEQFF. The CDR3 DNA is TGTGCCAGTAGTATAACTTCGGGAGGTTGGTACAATGAGCAGTTCTTC.

Here the CDR3 reads CASSLGAGTSATDTQYF. CDR3 DNA sequence: TGTGCCAGCAGCTTAGGAGCCGGGACTAGCGCCACAGATACGCAGTATTTT. The chain uses TRBV7-7 and TRBJ2-3, with 10 bases matching TRBD2. The junction had 6 bases not matched to a gene; V was cut back by 1 base and J by 2 bases. Germline-derived CDR1 and CDR2 are SSHAT and FNYEAQ (reference sequence). This CDR3 spans 17 amino acids.

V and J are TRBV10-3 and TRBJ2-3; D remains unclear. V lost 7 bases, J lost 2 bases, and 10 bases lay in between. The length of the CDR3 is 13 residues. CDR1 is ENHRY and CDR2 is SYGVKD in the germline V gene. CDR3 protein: CAIKGVVTDTQYF. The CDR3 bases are TGTGCCATCAAGGGCGTAGTCACAGATACGCAGTATTTT.

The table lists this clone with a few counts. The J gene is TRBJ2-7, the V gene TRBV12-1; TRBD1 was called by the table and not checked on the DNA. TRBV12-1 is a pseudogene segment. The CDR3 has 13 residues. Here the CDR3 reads CASSLTGNREQYF. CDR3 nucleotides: TGTGCCAGCAGCTTGACAGGGAATCGCGAGCAGTACTTC.

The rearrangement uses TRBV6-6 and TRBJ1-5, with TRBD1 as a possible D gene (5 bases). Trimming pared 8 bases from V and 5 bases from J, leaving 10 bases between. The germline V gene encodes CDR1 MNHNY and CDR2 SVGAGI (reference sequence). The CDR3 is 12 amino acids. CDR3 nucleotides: TGTGCCAGCCAACGAGGGGATCAGCCCCAGCATTTT. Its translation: CASQRGDQPQHF.

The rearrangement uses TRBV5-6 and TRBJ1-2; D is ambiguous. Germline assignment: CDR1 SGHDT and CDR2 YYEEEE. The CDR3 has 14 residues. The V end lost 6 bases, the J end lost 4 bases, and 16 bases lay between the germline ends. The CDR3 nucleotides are TGTGCCAGCACCTCATTTGGGTTCGGCTATGGCTACACCTTC. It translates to CASTSFGFGYGYTF.

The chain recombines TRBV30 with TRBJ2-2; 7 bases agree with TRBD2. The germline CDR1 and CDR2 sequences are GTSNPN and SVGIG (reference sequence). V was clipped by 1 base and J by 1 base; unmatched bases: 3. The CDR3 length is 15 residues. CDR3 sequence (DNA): TGTGCCTGGAGTGCCGCTAGCGGGAACACCGGGGAGCTGTTTTTT. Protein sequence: CAWSAASGNTGELFF.

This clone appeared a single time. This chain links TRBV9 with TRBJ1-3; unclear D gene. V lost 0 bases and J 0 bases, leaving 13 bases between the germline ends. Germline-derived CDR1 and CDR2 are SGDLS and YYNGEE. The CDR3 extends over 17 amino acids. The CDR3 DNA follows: TGTGCCAGCAGCGTAGGAACGGGGAAAAACTCTGGAAACACCATATATTTT. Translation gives CASSVGTGKNSGNTIYF.

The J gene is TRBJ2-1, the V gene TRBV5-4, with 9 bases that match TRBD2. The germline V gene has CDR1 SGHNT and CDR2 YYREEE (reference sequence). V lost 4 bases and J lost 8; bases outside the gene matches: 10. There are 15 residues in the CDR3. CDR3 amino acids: CASSRSGSGVDEQFF. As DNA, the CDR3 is TGTGCCAGCAGCCGTAGCGGGAGTGGTGTCGATGAGCAGTTCTTC.

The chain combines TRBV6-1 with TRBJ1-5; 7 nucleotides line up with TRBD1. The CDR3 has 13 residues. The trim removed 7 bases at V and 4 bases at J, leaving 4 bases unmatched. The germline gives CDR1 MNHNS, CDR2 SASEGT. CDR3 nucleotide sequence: TGTGCCAGCAAAGAACAGGGGAATCAGCCCCAGCATTTT. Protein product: CASKEQGNQPQHF.

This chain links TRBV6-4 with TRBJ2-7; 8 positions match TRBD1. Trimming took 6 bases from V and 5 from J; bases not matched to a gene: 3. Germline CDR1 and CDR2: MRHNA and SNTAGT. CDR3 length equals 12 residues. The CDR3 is CASRRTGNEQYF. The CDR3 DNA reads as TGTGCCAGCAGACGGACAGGGAACGAGCAGTACTTC.

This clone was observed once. CDR3 in amino acids: CASSMVDSFYEQYF. Here the CDR3 DNA reads TGTGCCAGTAGTATGGTCGACAGTTTCTACGAGCAGTACTTC. This chain connects TRBV19 to TRBJ2-7; maybe TRBD1 (5 bases). V lost 3 bases and J 3 bases, leaving 12 bases between the germline ends. The CDR3 is 14 residues long. Germline V gives CDR1 LNHDA, CDR2 SQIVND (reference sequence). Complete variable domain (other parts from reference TRBV19 and TRBJ2-7): DGGITQSPKYLFRKEGQNVTLSCEQNLNHDAMYWYRQDPGQGLRLIYYSQIVNDFQKGDIAEGYSVSREKKESFPLTVTSAQKNPTAFYLCASSMVDSFYEQYFGPGTRLTVT.